Below are 28 T cell receptor beta chains sequenced from a single sample in a study of cytomegalovirus exposure and HLA in healthy donors. PCR amplification relied on 60 Vbeta primers (plus 13 Jbeta primers). Clones were sequenced by immunoSEQ multiplex PCR, and TCRdb holds only the in-frame ones, with some missing. The repertoire holds 95,000 to 150,000 clones, with roughly 15% as singletons. The sample taken for sequencing was PBMCs. The source of these receptors is a woman under 30 in good health and CMV-seronegative.

This clone was recorded a few times. The chain couples TRBV20-1 to TRBJ2-1, with a tentative D call TRBD2 (5 bases). Looked up from germline, CDR1 is DFQATT and CDR2 is SNEGSKA (reference sequence). V was shortened by 6 bases and J by 10 bases, with 13 bases between the two germline ends. The CDR3 is 11 amino acids. This CDR3 is CSARAQLEQFF. Written as DNA, the CDR3 is TGCAGTGCGAGGGCCCAGCTAGAGCAGTTCTTC.

This clone was recorded a few times. This rearrangement joins TRBV4-1 to TRBJ2-5; D may be TRBD1 (5 bases). The better agreement between TRBJ2-7 and the DNA end casts doubt on the J call. Per the germline V gene, CDR1 is MGHRA and CDR2 is YSYEKL. The CDR3 covers 14 residues. The CDR3 protein is CASSPETRGYEQYF. CDR3 in DNA: TGCGCCAGCAGCCCCGAGACAAGGGGATACGAGCAGTACTTC.

The rearrangement links TRBV9 to TRBJ2-3, with a possible D match to TRBD2 (5 bases). This CDR3 spans 14 amino acids. Trimming pared 0 bases from V and 5 bases from J, leaving 10 bases between. CDR1 is SGDLS and CDR2 is YYNGEE in the germline V gene. The CDR3 is CASSVAIRGDTQYF. The CDR3, as DNA: TGTGCCAGCAGCGTAGCAATCCGGGGAGATACGCAGTATTTT.

This clone was counted between two and nine times. CDR3 loop: CASSETGGRQQYF. The CDR3 region has the DNA TGTGCCAGTAGTGAGACGGGGGGGCGGCAGCAGTACTTC. The chain uses TRBV19 and TRBJ2-7, with TRBD2 identical over 8 bases. Germline V lookup: CDR1 LNHDA, CDR2 SQIVND (reference sequence). V shed 5 bases and J 8 bases; nucleotides not matched to a gene: 8. The CDR3 runs 13 residues.

The rearrangement links TRBV7-6 to TRBJ1-2; TRBD1 is a possible D gene (5 bases). The CDR3 totals 13 residues. Germline values: CDR1 SGHVS, CDR2 FNYEAQ. Trimming pared 4 bases from V and 3 bases from J, leaving 9 bases between. CDR3 protein: CASSSSGYYGYTF. The CDR3 region has the DNA TGTGCCAGCAGCTCGTCAGGGTACTATGGCTACACCTTC.

The CDR3 loop reads CSPGGGPDTEAFF. The DNA for the CDR3 is TGCAGCCCTGGGGGAGGGCCGGACACTGAAGCTTTCTTT. The chain is built from TRBV29-1 and TRBJ1-1, with D tentatively TRBD1 (5 bases). CDR3 length: 13 amino acids. Looked up from germline, CDR1 is SQVTM and CDR2 is ANQGSEA. The germline V and J ends were trimmed by 8 bases and 3 bases, with 16 bases remaining between them.

The V call is TRBV5-4, the J call TRBJ1-1; tentative D call: TRBD1 (6 bases). CDR3 length equals 15 residues. The V gene lost 4 bases and the J gene lost 6 bases, with 19 bases spanning the gap. CDR1 SGHNT and CDR2 YYREEE come from the germline V gene (reference sequence). DNA for the CDR3: TGTGCCAGCAGCACGGGTCTCCAGGGGTACGCTGAAGCTTTCTTT. It specifies CASSTGLQGYAEAFF. Supplemented by reference TRBV5-4 and TRBJ1-1, the full variable domain reads ETGVTQSPTHLIKTRGQQVTLRCSSQSGHNTVSWYQQALGQGPQFIFQYYREEENGRGNFPPRFSGLQFPNYSSELNVNALELDDSALYLCASSTGLQGYAEAFFGQGTRLTVV.

The CDR3 protein is CASSVTTGALGTEAFF. In DNA, the CDR3 is TGTGCCAGCAGCGTAACGACAGGGGCCCTGGGCACTGAAGCTTTCTTT. The chain has TRBV7-6 and TRBJ1-1, with 8 bases lining up with TRBD1. Germline values: CDR1 SGHVS, CDR2 FNYEAQ. After removal of 5 bases from V and 4 bases from J, the junction contained 12 bases not matched to a gene. This CDR3 is built from 16 residues.

The genes are TRBV28 and TRBJ1-1; no clear D gene. CDR1 and CDR2 from the germline V gene are MDHEN and SYDVKM. CDR3 length: 15 amino acids. V lost 4 bases to trimming and J lost 2 bases, with 14 bases between them. The CDR3 protein is CASSSAWGGNTEAFF. DNA for the CDR3: TGTGCCAGCAGTTCCGCGTGGGGAGGAAACACTGAAGCTTTCTTT.

This clone was observed a few times. The rearrangement joins TRBV7-9 to TRBJ1-2, with TRBD1 as a possible D gene (5 bases). The CDR3 is 15 amino acids. In germline, CDR1 is SEHNR, CDR2 FQNEAQ (reference sequence). Deletions cut 3 bases from V and 2 bases from J, with 13 bases between. The CDR3 nucleotides are TGTGCCAGCAGCTTGGGACTTATGAAGAACTATGGCTACACCTTC. Translating gives CASSLGLMKNYGYTF.

V gene TRBV2 combines with J gene TRBJ1-2, with D possibly TRBD1 on 5 matching bases. CDR3 size: 16 residues. The V and J ends lost 3 bases and 3 bases respectively, with 17 bases between them. The germline gives CDR1 SNHLY, CDR2 FYNNEI. In DNA form, the CDR3 reads TGTGCCAGCAGTGAGACGATAGACAGTATCGACTATGGCTACACCTTC. Amino acids: CASSETIDSIDYGYTF.

The CDR3: CASSLERDTEAFF. For the CDR3, the DNA is TGTGCCAGCAGCTTAGAACGGGACACTGAAGCTTTCTTT. V usage is TRBV13 and J usage is TRBJ1-1, with no clear D. Germline CDR1 and CDR2: PRHDT and FYEKMQ (reference sequence). Between the trimmed V and J ends, which lost 1 base and 3 bases, there was a span of 6 bases. The CDR3 is made up of 13 amino acids.

The CDR3: CASSLVGTAHTGELFF. The CDR3, as DNA: TGTGCCAGCAGTCTCGTAGGGACAGCCCACACCGGGGAGCTGTTTTTT. The chain couples TRBV27 to TRBJ2-2, with TRBD1 matching 7 bases. The CDR3 has 16 amino acids. Germline V gene data show CDR1 as MNHEY and CDR2 as SMNVEV (reference sequence). The V gene end was trimmed by 5 bases and the J gene end by 3 bases; junction bases not matched to a gene: 9.

In its sample, this clone was seen a few times. This chain connects TRBV18 to TRBJ1-1; no definite D call. This CDR3 has 12 amino acids. The V gene lost 4 bases and the J gene lost 1 base, with 4 bases spanning the gap. Germline values: CDR1 KGHSH, CDR2 LQKENI. The CDR3 protein is CASSRQNTEAFF. The CDR3, as DNA: TGTGCCAGCTCACGACAGAACACTGAAGCTTTCTTT.

V and J are TRBV5-4 and TRBJ2-4, with D maybe TRBD2 (5 bases). Deletions cut 0 bases from V and 5 bases from J, with 12 bases between. The CDR3 length is 15 residues. Germline CDR1 SGHNT, CDR2 YYREEE (reference sequence). This CDR3 is CASSLEIGRENIQYF. CDR3 in DNA: TGTGCCAGCAGCTTGGAGATTGGGAGAGAAAACATTCAGTACTTC.

This clone occurred a few times. The chain couples TRBV28 to TRBJ2-1; D unclear. V was trimmed by 7 bases and J by 7 bases, leaving 17 bases between them. CDR1 MDHEN and CDR2 SYDVKM come from the germline V gene. CDR3 size: 14 residues. The CDR3: CASNPQNSANEQFF. The CDR3 region has the DNA TGTGCCAGCAACCCACAGAACTCCGCAAATGAGCAGTTCTTC.

J is TRBJ2-7 and V is TRBV11-2, with 7 bases aligning to TRBD2. The CDR3 extends over 15 amino acids. Germline CDR1 and CDR2: SGHAT and FQNNGV. The junction had 8 bases not matched to a gene; V was cut back by 4 bases and J by 2 bases. As DNA, the CDR3 is TGTGCCAGCAGCTGGGGGTCTAGCGGAACCTACGAGCAGTACTTC. Translating gives CASSWGSSGTYEQYF. The variable domain in full, with the rest retrieved from reference TRBV11-2 and TRBJ2-7, is EAGVAQSPRYKIIEKRQSVAFWCNPISGHATLYWYQQILGQGPKLLIQFQNNGVVDDSQLPKDRFSAERLKGVDSTLKIQPAKLEDSAVYLCASSWGSSGTYEQYFGPGTRLTVT.

This clone occurred a few times. The rearrangement links TRBV6-5 to TRBJ2-3; TRBD2 matches 9 bases. There are 15 residues in the CDR3. Germline V gives CDR1 MNHEY, CDR2 SVGAGI. Unmatched junction bases numbered 8, after V lost 4 bases and J lost 6 bases. Here the CDR3 DNA reads TGTGCCAGCAGTTCAATTAGCGGGAGAAGGGATACGCAGTATTTT. Translation gives CASSSISGRRDTQYF.

The sample holds a few counts of this clone. CDR3 loop: CASSPDSPNTEAFF. The CDR3 region has the DNA TGTGCCAGCAGCCCAGACAGTCCGAACACTGAAGCTTTCTTT. The genes are TRBV9 and TRBJ1-1; D is perhaps TRBD1 (5 bases). This CDR3 is 14 amino acids long. Germline CDR1 reads SGDLS; CDR2 reads YYNGEE. The ends were cut back, 4 bases at V and 1 base at J, with 11 bases in the middle.

This clone was recorded a few times. At one boundary the junction diverges from the germline segment, which might be a read error. The sample has other DNA sequences that encode this CDR3 too. This rearrangement joins TRBV19 to TRBJ2-7; weak D call: TRBD1 (5 bases). The CDR3 covers 14 residues. CDR1 is LNHDA and CDR2 is SQIVND in the germline V gene (reference sequence). CDR3 sequence reads: CASSIVQGSYEQYF. The CDR3 DNA reads TGTGCCAGTAGTATTGTCCAGGGTTCCTACGAGCAGTATTTC.

V usage is TRBV7-9 and J usage is TRBJ2-2; possible D gene TRBD2, 5 bases. Germline values: CDR1 SEHNR, CDR2 FQNEAQ (reference sequence). The CDR3 totals 14 residues. V lost 4 bases and J 7 bases, leaving 13 bases between the germline ends. The CDR3 spells CASSSGELGGELFF. CDR3 DNA sequence: TGTGCCAGCAGCTCCGGGGAGTTGGGCGGGGAGCTGTTTTTT.

In this sample, this clone turned up a few times. This chain joins TRBV20-1 and TRBJ2-1, with TRBD2 as a possible D gene (5 bases). CDR1 and CDR2 (germline): DFQATT, SNEGSKA (reference sequence). Trimming shortened V by 5 bases and J by 8 bases, and 10 bases separated the two germline ends. This CDR3 contains 11 residues. The DNA for the CDR3 is TGCAGTGCTCTCGGGGTGGATGAGCAGTTCTTC. Its translation is CSALGVDEQFF.

The chain carries TRBV7-2 and TRBJ2-5; the match to TRBD2 covers 9 bases. CDR3 length: 14 amino acids. Trimming at V came to 1 base and at J to 5 bases, leaving 2 bases not matched to a gene. CDR1 SGHTA and CDR2 FQGNSA come from the germline V gene. CDR3 sequence (DNA): TGTGCCAGCAGCTTAGTAAGCGGGGGGGAGACCCAGTACTTC. Residues: CASSLVSGGETQYF.

This chain joins TRBV5-4 and TRBJ2-1, with TRBD1 as a possible D gene (6 bases). Germline V CDR1 and CDR2: SGHNT, YYREEE (reference sequence). Deletions cut 4 bases from V and 7 bases from J, with 18 bases between. This CDR3 is 15 amino acids long. The DNA for the CDR3 is TGTGCCAGCAGCCGAGGTGGACAGCGCCTTAATGAGCAGTTCTTC. Translated, it gives CASSRGGQRLNEQFF.

The sample holds a few counts of this clone. DNA of the CDR3: TGCGCCAGCAGCCCGCAAGCGGGGGTCGGGGCCAACGTCCTGACTTTC. Amino acid sequence: CASSPQAGVGANVLTF. V gene TRBV5-1 combines with J gene TRBJ2-6, with 8 bases aligning to TRBD2. The germline CDR1 and CDR2 sequences are SGHRS and YFSETQ. This CDR3 comprises 16 residues. Unmatched junction bases numbered 7, after V lost 4 bases and J lost 4 bases. Full variable domain (rest looked up from reference TRBV5-1 and TRBJ2-6): KAGVTQTPRYLIKTRGQQVTLSCSPISGHRSVSWYQQTPGQGLQFLFEYFSETQRNKGNFPGRFSGRQFSNSRSEMNVSTLELGDSALYLCASSPQAGVGANVLTFGAGSRLTVL.

V is TRBV20-1 and J is TRBJ2-7; D gene ambiguous. The CDR3 has 11 amino acids. Deletions cut 0 bases from V and 6 bases from J, with 6 bases between. Germline CDR1 is DFQATT and CDR2 is SNEGSKA (reference sequence). CDR3 DNA: TGCAGTGCTAGAGATCTCGGCGAGCAGTACTTC. This encodes CSARDLGEQYF.

The chain combines TRBV2 with TRBJ2-7; D is undetermined. From germline, CDR1 is SNHLY and CDR2 FYNNEI. The CDR3 loop spans 12 amino acids. Trimming took off 7 bases at V and 0 bases at J, with 7 bases between the two ends. The CDR3 loop reads CASMKSSYEQYF. DNA for the CDR3: TGTGCCAGCATGAAGAGCTCCTACGAGCAGTACTTC.

The gene calls are TRBV30 and TRBJ1-3; the D gene is possibly TRBD1 (6 bases). V was pared by 4 bases and J by 3 bases, with 16 bases between. Germline V gives CDR1 GTSNPN, CDR2 SVGIG (reference sequence). The CDR3 covers 15 residues. The CDR3 is CAWTEGGVVGNTIYF. In DNA, the CDR3 is TGTGCCTGGACCGAGGGGGGGGTCGTTGGAAACACCATATATTTT.